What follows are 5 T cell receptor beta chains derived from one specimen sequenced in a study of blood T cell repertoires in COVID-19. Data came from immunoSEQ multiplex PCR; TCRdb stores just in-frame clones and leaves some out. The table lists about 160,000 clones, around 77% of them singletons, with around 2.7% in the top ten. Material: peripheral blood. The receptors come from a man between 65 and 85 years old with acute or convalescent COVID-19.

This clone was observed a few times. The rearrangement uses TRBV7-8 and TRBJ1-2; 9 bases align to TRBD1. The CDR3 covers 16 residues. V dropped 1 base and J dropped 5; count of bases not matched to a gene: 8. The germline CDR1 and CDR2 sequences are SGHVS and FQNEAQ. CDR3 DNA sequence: TGTGCCAGCAGCTTAGTTGTCACAGGGGGCCGGTATGGCTACACCTTC. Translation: CASSLVVTGGRYGYTF.

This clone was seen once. CDR3 amino acids: CASSLRQGSSYEQYF. CDR3 in DNA: TGTGCCAGCAGCCTCAGACAGGGGAGTTCCTACGAGCAGTACTTC. This chain uses TRBV11-2 with TRBJ2-7; 8 positions match TRBD1. This CDR3 is built from 15 residues. CDR1 and CDR2 (germline): SGHAT, FQNNGV. J gave up 1 base and V 5 bases, and 7 bases lay outside the gene matches. Looking up the rest from reference TRBV11-2 and TRBJ2-7 gives the full variable domain: EAGVAQSPRYKIIEKRQSVAFWCNPISGHATLYWYQQILGQGPKLLIQFQNNGVVDDSQLPKDRFSAERLKGVDSTLKIQPAKLEDSAVYLCASSLRQGSSYEQYFGPGTRLTVT.

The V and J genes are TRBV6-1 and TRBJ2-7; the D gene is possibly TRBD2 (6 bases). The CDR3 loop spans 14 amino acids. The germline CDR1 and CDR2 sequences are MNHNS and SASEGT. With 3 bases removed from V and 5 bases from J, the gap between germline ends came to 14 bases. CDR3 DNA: TGTGCCAGCAGTGACCCCGGAGGGCACGACGAGCAGTACTTC. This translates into CASSDPGGHDEQYF.

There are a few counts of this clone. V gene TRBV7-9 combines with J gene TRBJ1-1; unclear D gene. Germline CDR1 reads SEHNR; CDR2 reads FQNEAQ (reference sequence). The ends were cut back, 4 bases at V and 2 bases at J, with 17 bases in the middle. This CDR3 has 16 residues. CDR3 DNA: TGTGCCAGCAGCTCTGACCTCCGAGGATATAACACTGAAGCTTTCTTT. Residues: CASSSDLRGYNTEAFF.

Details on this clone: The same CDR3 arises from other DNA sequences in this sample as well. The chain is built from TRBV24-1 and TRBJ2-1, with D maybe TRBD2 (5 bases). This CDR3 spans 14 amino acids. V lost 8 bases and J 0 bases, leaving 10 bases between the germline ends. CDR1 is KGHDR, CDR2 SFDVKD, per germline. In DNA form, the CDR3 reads TGTGCCACCACGGACGGGAACTCCTACAATGAGCAGTTCTTC. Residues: CATTDGNSYNEQFF.